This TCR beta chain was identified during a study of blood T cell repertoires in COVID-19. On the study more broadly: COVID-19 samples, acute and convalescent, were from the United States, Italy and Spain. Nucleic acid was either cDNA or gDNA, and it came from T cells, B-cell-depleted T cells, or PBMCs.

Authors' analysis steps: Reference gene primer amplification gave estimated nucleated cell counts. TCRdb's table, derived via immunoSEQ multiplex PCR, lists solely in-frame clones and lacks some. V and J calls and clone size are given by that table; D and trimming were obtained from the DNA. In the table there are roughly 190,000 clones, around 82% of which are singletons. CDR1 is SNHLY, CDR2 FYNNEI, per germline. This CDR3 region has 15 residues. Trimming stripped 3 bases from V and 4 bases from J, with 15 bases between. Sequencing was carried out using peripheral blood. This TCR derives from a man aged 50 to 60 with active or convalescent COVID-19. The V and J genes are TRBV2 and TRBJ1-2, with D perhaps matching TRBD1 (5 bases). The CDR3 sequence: CASSDGGRAPYGYTF. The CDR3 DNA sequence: TGTGCCAGCAGTGATGGGGGGAGGGCTCCCTATGGCTACACCTTC.